The T cell receptor beta chain described here comes from a study of blood T cell repertoires in COVID-19. Turning to the study itself: Collection of acute and convalescent COVID-19 samples took place in the United States, Italy and Spain. PBMCs, B-cell-depleted T cells, or T cells provided the cDNA or gDNA that made up the material.

Per the authors' pipeline: Scientists estimated how many nucleated cells there were by amplifying reference gene primers. Here immunoSEQ multiplex PCR was the method, and the copy in TCRdb shows in-frame clones only, minus some. V, J and clone size are those of that table, while D and trimming were read from the DNA. There are roughly 60,000 clones in the sample; about 87% occur only once, and roughly 0.94% lies in the top ten. Per germline, CDR1 SEHNR and CDR2 FQNEAQ (reference sequence). V was trimmed by 3 bases and J by 1 base, leaving 10 bases between them. The CDR3 extends over 14 amino acids. Sequencing input: peripheral blood. This TCR came from a man in his 70s with acute or convalescent COVID-19. The chain carries TRBV7-9 and TRBJ2-7; a weak D match, TRBD1 (6 bases). The CDR3 bases are TGTGCCAGCAGCTTGCGTCAGGGGTCCTACGAGCAGTACTTC. Amino acid sequence: CASSLRQGSYEQYF.